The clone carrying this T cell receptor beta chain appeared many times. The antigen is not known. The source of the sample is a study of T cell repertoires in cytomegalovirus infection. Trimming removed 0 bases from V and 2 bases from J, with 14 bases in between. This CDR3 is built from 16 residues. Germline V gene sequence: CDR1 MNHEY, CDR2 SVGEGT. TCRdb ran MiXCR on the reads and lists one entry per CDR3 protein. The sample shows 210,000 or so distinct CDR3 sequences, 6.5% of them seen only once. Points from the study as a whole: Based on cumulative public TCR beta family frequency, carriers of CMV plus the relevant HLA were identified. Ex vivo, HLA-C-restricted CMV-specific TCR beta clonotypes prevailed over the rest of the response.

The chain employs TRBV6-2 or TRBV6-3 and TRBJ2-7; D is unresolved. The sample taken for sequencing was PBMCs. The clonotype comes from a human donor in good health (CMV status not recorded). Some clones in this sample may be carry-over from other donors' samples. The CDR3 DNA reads TGTGCCAGCAGTTACTCGAAGGGTGGGATTACCTACGAGCAGTACTTC. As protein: CASSYSKGGITYEQYF.